This T cell receptor (beta chain) was found in a study of shared clonotypes between healthy human individuals (dated by TCRdb to about 2020). Study-wide context: The cohort included a few men and two women between 18 and 49 years of age. For each donor, three plates each were used for CD4 naive and CD4 memory, two plates were used for CD8 naive, and one plate was used for CD8 memory. To estimate repertoire size and how much clonotypes are shared between individuals, the study performed deep sequencing of blood TCR repertoires from 4 to 6 healthy adults. Libraries were prepared and TCR repertoires were sequenced by different laboratories using diverse techniques, in order to increase sequencing depth and limit assay-specific biases. Between about 0.85 and 8.9 billion PBMCs per donor were obtained by leukapheresis.

About this clone itself: The clone's antigen remains unknown. The input lacks base qualities; no much larger clone sits a single base away.

CD8 naive samples were obtained by positive selection for CCR7 among CD45RO-negative cells, yielding a CD45RA+CCR7+ population from which TemRA cells were excluded. The donors were healthy, HIV-negative adults with no recently reported acute infections or vaccinations. Only Caucasian adults living in Nashville, Tennessee, USA were represented among the donors. After blood collection by leukapheresis, PBMCs were isolated using Ficoll-Histopaque density gradient centrifugation and then cryopreserved in the vapor phase of liquid nitrogen. Purity and quantity of every magnetically sorted T cell population were checked by analytical flow cytometry. Genomic DNA was isolated from every sorted fraction and measured by UV absorbance on a Nanodrop 2000c. The full study reports these points: The small number of donors limited the genetic and exposure-history diversity represented. Larger estimated clonotype richness was generally found for naive subsets than for memory subsets. Pairwise subsampling indicated that sequencing depth was expected to affect the degree of clonotype sharing among donors. Sharing across several donors was observed for about 5% of naive CD4, over 3% of naive CD8, over 2% of memory CD4, and less than 0.45% of memory CD8 clonotypes. Sampling was restricted to blood, and TCR repertoires in tissue are likely to differ from TCR repertoires in blood. Even with the large sequencing depth, rarefaction of the sorted-subset datasets indicated that sequencing was incomplete. Compared with non-shared clonotypes, clonotypes shared by all four sorted-subset donors had higher generation probabilities.

Using the deep immunoSEQ assay, TCR CDR3 regions were amplified from genomic DNA by multiplex PCR. Genomic DNA extracted from each cell subset was distributed evenly over all wells of several immunoSEQ 96-well plates, and each plate served as one replicate. For sorted subsets, roughly 0.2 ug genomic DNA, equal to some 30,000 T cell genomes, was loaded into each replicate PCR. The purified libraries were quantified using a Qubit 3.0 fluorometer, sized with a Bioanalyzer 2100, and then quantified again using the KAPA Library Quantification kit. Each immunoSEQ 96-well plate was sequenced on its own single-read 150-cycle Illumina NextSeq 550 flow cell. On the authors' methods: Because the immunoSEQ output held only junctional sequences and lacked quality scores, the filtering could not match the filtering applied to full-length reads. Sequences were annotated with PyIR, a Python wrapper for IgBLAST v1.9, using IMGT germline references to assign V/J genes and CDR3. Reads with weak V/J assignments (E-value above 1e-6), missing CDR3, stop codons, out-of-frame junctions, or ambiguous translated residues were removed. A V3J clonotype was defined by an identical inferred V gene, J gene, and CDR3 amino acid sequence. Percentage overlap between repertoires was calculated by dividing the number of shared unique clonotypes by the size of the smaller repertoire. RTK rarefaction, the Chao1 estimator, and Recon v2.1 estimates of unobserved clonotypes were used to assess repertoire richness. For all TCRbeta clonotypes obtained by the gDNA method from a few donors, generation probabilities were computed with OLGA. TCRdb obtained this table from immuneACCESS and retained in-frame rearrangements with V and J assigned. These tables miss some clones; where compared with another copy, unresolved V genes account for less than half of the shortfall, and the remainder is unexplained. That table supplies the V and J calls and clone size; D and trimming were determined from the DNA. The sample table records under 850,000 clones; over 90% of these occur just once. The ten top clones hold about 25% of the sample.

V is pruned by 3 bases and J by 4 bases, leaving 5 bases of the junction without a gene match. The CDR3 sequence holds 16 residues, the cysteine and phenylalanine included. Only the CDR3 DNA is retained, 48 bases long and in frame from the first base. The germline V gene (reference sequence) provides CDR1 MNHEY and CDR2 SMNVEV. The receptor's source is a man aged 25 to 40 in good health. The rearranged segments are TRBV27 and TRBJ2-3, and TRBD2 matches 12 of the central bases. The sequenced material came from naive CD8+ T cells sorted from blood. The cell subset or site label, as the study defines it: CD45RA+CCR7+. The CDR3 sequence is CASSFLGLAGSDTQYF. In nucleotides, the sequence is TGTGCCAGCAGTTTTTTGGGACTAGCGGGTTCAGATACGCAGTATTTT.